Listed here are 4 T cell receptor beta chains from one sample, sequenced in a study of T cell responses to AZD1222 COVID-19 vaccine (dated by TCRdb to the early 2020s). Preparation of the library involved the immunoSEQ multiplex PCR assay. The immuneACCESS repertoire file appears here via TCRdb, limited to in-frame rearrangements. These files lack a portion of the clones; in checked studies, under half of the deficit traces to unresolved V genes, and the cause of the others is not known. This sample gives 150,000 to 200,000 clones in total; 85% to 95% of them show up just once. The top ten clones comprise about 3.9% of the sample. Per the publication, the time point label means: baseline before first vaccination. The material was peripheral blood, obtained on day 0 of AZD1222 vaccination. These receptor sequences come from an adult in good health.

The chain carries TRBV10-2 and TRBJ1-1, with D possibly being TRBD1 (5 bases). Germline loops: CDR1 WSHSY, CDR2 SAAADI. Trimming cost V 3 bases and J 0 bases, with 11 bases left between them. This CDR3 region has 15 residues. CDR3 amino acids: CASSETGLMNTEAFF. In DNA, the CDR3 is TGCGCCAGCAGTGAAACAGGACTCATGAACACTGAAGCTTTCTTT.

This clone was picked up one time. This sequence joins TRBV5-1 and TRBJ1-2; D gene ambiguous. V was cut by 4 bases and J by 4 bases, with 17 bases left in between. Per the germline V gene, CDR1 is SGHRS and CDR2 is YFSETQ. The CDR3 has 15 residues. The CDR3 sequence is CASSPEGRPAYGYTF. The CDR3 coding sequence is TGCGCCAGCAGCCCGGAAGGCAGGCCCGCCTATGGCTACACCTTC.

The chain employs TRBV5-1 and TRBJ2-7; 10 bases align to TRBD2. The CDR3 is 14 amino acids. Germline V lookup: CDR1 SGHRS, CDR2 YFSETQ. The junction had 3 bases not matched to a gene; V was cut back by 0 bases and J by 6 bases. The CDR3 nucleotides are TGCGCCAGCAGCTTGGCTAGCGGGAGTGTCGAGCAGTACTTC. It codes for CASSLASGSVEQYF.

The J gene is TRBJ1-6, the V gene TRBV7-8; D may be TRBD1 (6 bases). The germline V gene has CDR1 SGHVS and CDR2 FQNEAQ. Trimming left V 2 bases short and J 2 bases short, with 16 bases between. The CDR3 totals 18 residues. CDR3 residues: CASSLWPKAGAYNSPLHF. CDR3 DNA: TGTGCCAGCAGCTTATGGCCTAAAGCAGGGGCCTATAATTCACCCCTCCACTTT.